This TCR beta chain came from a study of CD8 T cells in ankylosing spondylitis. Study-level results: Disease-linked clones reportedly concentrated significantly in matched ankylosing spondylitis synovial fluid. Disease-linked clones bore a CD8+ phenotype, appearing relatively rarely in peripheral blood.

This clonotype was counted ten times or more. Its antigen is not identified. The TCR beta libraries were generated through quantitative 5'-RACE incorporating molecular barcodes. Each CDR3 protein is one row after TCRdb ran MiXCR on the 5' RACE reads. The sample yields over 100,000 distinct CDR3 sequences, roughly 10% seen once. The sequence was obtained from a female donor with ankylosing spondylitis or in good health (not recorded which). Material for sequencing was blood, either unsorted or a sorted T cell fraction (not recorded which).

CDR3 residues: CASSPRDRVQPQHF. Written as DNA, the CDR3 is TGTGCCAGCAGCCCCCGGGACAGGGTACAGCCCCAGCATTTT. The gene calls are TRBV12-3 or TRBV12-4 and TRBJ1-5; 9 bases agree with TRBD1. The J segment lost 7 bases and the V segment lost 6 bases, leaving 7 bases of the junction unmatched. The CDR3 consists of 14 residues.